A single sample gave rise to the 10 T cell receptor beta chains below, sequenced in a study of shared clonotypes between healthy human individuals. Only in-frame clones appear in the TCRdb table, and some are missing; sequencing was by immunoSEQ multiplex PCR. The repertoire holds approximately 2,000,000 clones, with about 94% as singletons. Naive-designated CD8 cells lacked CD45RO, were positively enriched for CCR7, and omitted terminally differentiated effector memory CD45RA+ cells. The specimen sequenced was naive CD8+ T cells from PBMCs. The receptors here all came from a man aged 18 to 35 in good health. Some clones in this sample may be carry-over from other donors' samples.

The chain joins TRBV27 to TRBJ1-1, with a weak D call TRBD1 (6 bases). The CDR3 spans 14 residues. V lost 7 bases and J 2 bases, leaving 14 bases between the germline ends. The germline CDR1 and CDR2 sequences are MNHEY and SMNVEV (reference sequence). The CDR3 region has the DNA TGTGCCAGCACCAGGTGGGGGGCCAACACTGAAGCTTTCTTT. It codes for CASTRWGANTEAFF.

The rearrangement joins TRBV9 to TRBJ2-2; TRBD1 might be the D (6 bases). Trimming removed 3 bases from V and 0 bases from J, with 9 bases in between. The germline gives CDR1 SGDLS, CDR2 YYNGEE. This CDR3 spans 15 amino acids. The CDR3 nucleotides are TGTGCCAGCAGCGCCAGGGGTTCGAACACCGGGGAGCTGTTTTTT. Residues: CASSARGSNTGELFF.

This chain joins TRBV27 and TRBJ2-1; 9 bases fit TRBD2. Trimming took 4 bases from V and 7 from J; bases not matched to a gene: 8. The CDR3 runs 15 residues. The germline V gene encodes CDR1 MNHEY and CDR2 SMNVEV (reference sequence). CDR3 in DNA: TGTGCCAGCAGTTCGGGGGGGACTAGCTGGAATGAGCAGTTCTTC. This codes for CASSSGGTSWNEQFF.

Notes on this clone: Other DNA variants within this sample encode the same CDR3. The V and J genes are TRBV7-9 and TRBJ2-3, with D possibly matching TRBD2 (6 bases). CDR1 is SEHNR and CDR2 is FQNEAQ in the germline V gene (reference sequence). The CDR3 is 15 residues long. V dropped 4 bases and J dropped 0 bases, with 11 bases sitting between them. The CDR3 sequence is CASSSAGISTDTQYF. CDR3 bases: TGTGCCAGCAGCTCCGCGGGGATTAGCACAGATACGCAGTATTTT.

The genes are TRBV13 and TRBJ1-2, with D possibly matching TRBD1 (6 bases). CDR3 length equals 13 residues. In germline, CDR1 is PRHDT, CDR2 FYEKMQ (reference sequence). Trimming pared 3 bases from V and 6 bases from J, leaving 11 bases between. The CDR3 coding sequence is TGTGCCAGCAGCTTCTCCGGGGGCGATGGCTACACCTTC. It encodes CASSFSGGDGYTF.

The chain has TRBV27 and TRBJ1-2; no clear D gene. This CDR3 contains 14 residues. The germline V gene has CDR1 MNHEY and CDR2 SMNVEV (reference sequence). With 3 bases removed from V and 6 bases from J, the gap between germline ends came to 14 bases. The CDR3 DNA sequence: TGTGCCAGCAGTTTTTTACTTTCCCCTAATGGCTACACCTTC. The encoded protein is CASSFLLSPNGYTF.

The sample holds one count of this clone. The V gene is TRBV29-1, the J gene TRBJ2-7; D is perhaps TRBD1 (6 bases). The CDR3 runs to 13 residues. Germline V gene lookup returns CDR1 SQVTM and CDR2 ANQGSEA. The V and J ends lost 1 base and 3 bases respectively, with 10 bases between them. The CDR3 loop reads CSVEAQGSYEQYF. CDR3 coding DNA: TGCAGCGTTGAAGCACAGGGAAGCTACGAGCAGTACTTC.

The chain uses TRBV7-3 and TRBJ2-7; 10 bases line up with TRBD2. This CDR3 has 17 residues. Trimming took 5 bases from V and 0 from J; bases not matched to a gene: 10. Germline CDR1 and CDR2: SGHTA and FQGTGA. DNA for the CDR3: TGTGCCAGCAGCGGTTTGACTAGCGGGCTTAGCTCCTACGAGCAGTACTTC. It specifies CASSGLTSGLSSYEQYF.

J is TRBJ1-1 and V is TRBV27; D is perhaps TRBD1 (6 bases). Germline lookup yields CDR1 MNHEY and CDR2 SMNVEV (reference sequence). V dropped 3 bases and J dropped 5 bases, with 13 bases sitting between them. The CDR3 is made up of 14 amino acids. For the CDR3, the DNA is TGTGCCAGCAGTTTTGTGAATAGGGGGACTGAAGCTTTCTTT. Amino acids: CASSFVNRGTEAFF.

The V call is TRBV13, the J call TRBJ1-1; 8 bases align to TRBD1. V was clipped by 3 bases and J by 1 base; unmatched bases: 4. This CDR3 contains 15 residues. Germline CDR1 PRHDT, CDR2 FYEKMQ (reference sequence). CDR3 amino acids: CASSFTGQENTEAFF. In DNA, the CDR3 is TGTGCCAGCAGCTTTACGGGACAGGAGAACACTGAAGCTTTCTTT.